The rows below give T cell receptor beta chains drawn from one sample of a study of blood T cell repertoires in COVID-19. Assay used: immunoSEQ multiplex PCR; TCRdb lists only in-frame clones, some missing. The table lists around 300,000 clones, approximately 88% of them singletons. Sequenced input: peripheral blood. The receptors stem from a man in his fifties or sixties with acute or convalescent COVID-19. CDR3s include the opening cysteine and the closing phenylalanine or tryptophan. A D gene is named only where the DNA matches it firmly. Rows give clone size only sometimes, using once, few, many, or a class for an expanded clone.

j_call	v_call	clone_size	d_call	cdr3_nt	cdr3_aa
TRBJ2-2	TRBV11-2	.	TRBD2	TGTGCCAGCAGCTTAGTCGGTAGCGGGGGCTACCGGGAGCTGTTTTTT	CASSLVGSGGYRELFF
TRBJ2-7	TRBV6-4	.	TRBD1	TGTGCCAGCAGCCCGGACAGGAGCTCCTACGAGCAGTACTTC	CASSPDRSSYEQYF
TRBJ1-2	TRBV7-3	.	TRBD1	TGTGCCAGCAGCTTAGGTGGGACAGTGAACTATGGCTACACCTTC	CASSLGGTVNYGYTF
TRBJ2-6	TRBV6-5	.	.	TGTGCCAGCAGTTATTCGTACGGGTCTGGGGCCAACGTCCTGACTTTC	CASSYSYGSGANVLTF
TRBJ1-4	TRBV18	.	.	TGTGCCAGCTCACCAAGGGGTTCCGATGAAAAACTGTTTTTT	CASSPRGSDEKLFF
TRBJ1-2	TRBV25-1	few	TRBD1	TGTGCCAGCAGTGGCGACAGGGCTGGCTACACCTTC	CASSGDRAGYTF
TRBJ1-6	TRBV12-3/TRBV12-4	.	.	TGTGCCAGCAGGTCCGGTCCAAATTCACCCCTCCACTTT	CASRSGPNSPLHF
TRBJ2-5	TRBV6-2/TRBV6-3	.	TRBD2	TGTGCCAGCAGTTACGCCTCTAGCGGGGCGGGGGAGACCCAGTACTTC	CASSYASSGAGETQYF
TRBJ2-7	TRBV5-1	once	TRBD1	TGCGCCAGCAGCTTGGGAGGGGGGACAGGGGCGCCCTACGAGCAGTACTTC	CASSLGGGTGAPYEQYF
TRBJ2-5	TRBV12-3/TRBV12-4	.	.	TGTGCCAGCAGTCTCAGGGAGACCCAGTACTTC	CASSLRETQYF
TRBJ2-3	TRBV30	.	TRBD1	TGTGCCTCGGACAGGGGGACCGCAGATACGCAGTATTTT	CASDRGTADTQYF
TRBJ2-6	TRBV29-1	.	.	TGCAGCGCAGGGGCGGCTGGGGCCAACGTCCTGACTTTC	CSAGAAGANVLTF
TRBJ2-7	TRBV7-2	once	TRBD1	TGTGCCAGCAGCCCCGGACAGGGGCCCTACGAGCAGTACTTC	CASSPGQGPYEQYF
TRBJ2-5	TRBV30	.	.	TGTGCCTGGAGGGGTCGGGAGATTGGGAGGGAGACCCAGTACTTC	CAWRGREIGRETQYF